Presented here are 5 T cell receptor beta chains from one specimen sequenced in a study of identical twins. TCRdb processed the 5' RACE reads anew with MiXCR; each CDR3 protein has one entry. This table holds about 530,000 distinct CDR3 sequences, about 20% found once. A further study also used this sample, focusing on yellow fever vaccine responses in identical twins.

The sample comprised CD4+ T cells sorted from blood. The receptors were sampled from a woman between 18 and 29 years old in good health.

V is TRBV20-1 and J is TRBJ2-3; D gene unclear. Looked up from germline, CDR1 is DFQATT and CDR2 is SNEGSKA (reference sequence). Trimming left V 5 bases short and J 0 bases short, with 9 bases between. The CDR3 runs to 13 residues. The CDR3 nucleotides are TGCAGTGCTCCGATTATAAGCACAGATACGCAGTATTTT. Translated, it gives CSAPIISTDTQYF.

This clonotype was found a few times. The rearrangement uses TRBV24-1 and TRBJ2-5; 7 positions match TRBD1. The germline V gene encodes CDR1 KGHDR and CDR2 SFDVKD. The CDR3 has 14 residues. Unmatched junction bases numbered 4, after V lost 4 bases and J lost 3 bases. The CDR3 nucleotides read TGTGCCACCAGTGACTCGGGACAGAAAGAGACCCAGTACTTC. Translating it yields CATSDSGQKETQYF.

The chain links TRBV2 to TRBJ2-3, with D unresolved. The germline V gene has CDR1 SNHLY and CDR2 FYNNEI. The CDR3 runs 14 residues. The V and J ends lost 5 bases and 3 bases respectively, with 12 bases between them. The CDR3 nucleotides read TGTGCCAGCAGTCCCGACGGGTTGACAGATACGCAGTATTTT. Its protein product is CASSPDGLTDTQYF.

The DNA of the CDR3 is TGCGCCAGCACAGGTGCCCACTACGAGCAGTACTTC. Its protein product is CASTGAHYEQYF. The chain uses TRBV5-1 and TRBJ2-7; D unclear. Trimming cost V 6 bases and J 3 bases, with 10 bases left between them. From germline, CDR1 is SGHRS and CDR2 YFSETQ. The CDR3 sequence is 12 residues long.

This clonotype occurred many times. V usage is TRBV5-1 and J usage is TRBJ2-2, with D possibly matching TRBD2 (5 bases). V lost 2 bases and J lost 4, with 9 bases in between. This CDR3 region has 14 residues. The germline CDR1 and CDR2 sequences are SGHRS and YFSETQ. Here the CDR3 DNA reads TGCGCCAGCAGCTTTAGCGAGTCCACCGGGGAGCTGTTTTTT. Residues: CASSFSESTGELFF.